Below are 19 T cell receptor beta chains sequenced from a single sample in a study of beta chain features in type 1 diabetes. Their antigens remain unidentified. Investigators reverse transcribed all isolated RNA, so they sequenced expressed TCRB transcripts. Sequencing used immunoSEQ multiplex PCR; TCRdb keeps in-frame clones, though not all of them. The data hold around 260,000 clones, with roughly 20% observed a single time. Study-level findings and limits: For Type 1 diabetes patients, all four CD4+ subsets carried TCRB CDR3s that were moderately but significantly shorter.

The sample taken for sequencing was naive CD4+ T cells from blood. The receptors originated from a woman in her thirties or forties with type 1 diabetes.

The CDR3 region has the DNA TGCGCCAGCAGCCGCCGGGACAAACAAGAGACCCAGTACTTC. Its translation: CASSRRDKQETQYF. V is TRBV5-1 and J is TRBJ2-5; D is perhaps TRBD1 (6 bases). The CDR3 covers 14 residues. CDR1 is SGHRS, CDR2 YFSETQ, per germline. V lost 4 bases and J 2 bases, leaving 12 bases between the germline ends.

In its sample, this clone was seen a few times. This same CDR3 is encoded by further DNA sequences in the sample. The genes are TRBV18 and TRBJ2-7; no reliable D call. Per the germline V gene, CDR1 is KGHSH and CDR2 is LQKENI. The CDR3 runs 11 residues. Trimming shortened V by 3 bases and J by 4 bases, and 4 bases separated the two germline ends. The CDR3 spells CASSPEYEQYF. The CDR3 region has the DNA TGTGCCAGCTCACCGGAGTACGAGCAGTACTTC.

This clone was counted between two and nine times. The rearrangement joins TRBV11-1 to TRBJ1-1; D is possibly TRBD1 (5 bases). The CDR3 length is 16 residues. The germline V gene has CDR1 SGHAT and CDR2 FQDESV (reference sequence). Trimming took 5 bases from V and 0 from J, leaving 16 bases between them. In DNA, the CDR3 is TGTGCCAGCAGCCCCTACAGTAGACAGCTGAACACTGAAGCTTTCTTT. This sequence encodes CASSPYSRQLNTEAFF.

The rearrangement joins TRBV29-1 to TRBJ1-5, with D perhaps TRBD1 (6 bases). Germline lookup yields CDR1 SQVTM and CDR2 ANQGSEA. Trimming stripped 4 bases from V and 3 bases from J, with 7 bases between. This CDR3 region has 12 residues. CDR3 sequence (DNA): TGCAGCGTTGGGGACAACAATCAGCCCCAGCATTTT. It specifies CSVGDNNQPQHF.

This clone was detected only a few times. The chain employs TRBV29-1 and TRBJ2-5; weak D call: TRBD2 (6 bases). Germline V gene sequence: CDR1 SQVTM, CDR2 ANQGSEA. V was pared by 7 bases and J by 3 bases, with 9 bases between. The CDR3 spans 11 residues. The CDR3 bases are TGCAGCGGGAGGGTAGAAGAGACCCAGTACTTC. Translated, it gives CSGRVEETQYF.

This clone was counted a few times. The chain has TRBV7-2 and TRBJ1-1, with 10 bases matching TRBD1. Trimming cost V 3 bases and J 3 bases; bases outside gene matches: 4. Germline CDR1 SGHTA, CDR2 FQGNSA. This CDR3 is built from 15 residues. The CDR3, as DNA: TGTGCCAGCAGCTTGACAGGGGGCAAGGACACTGAAGCTTTCTTT. Translation: CASSLTGGKDTEAFF.

This clone was recorded once. This chain uses TRBV7-9 with TRBJ2-2; possible D gene TRBD2, 6 bases. The CDR3 has 15 residues. The germline V gene encodes CDR1 SEHNR and CDR2 FQNEAQ (reference sequence). V was shortened by 3 bases and J by 7 bases, with 15 bases between the two germline ends. CDR3 sequence: CASSFAGPISGELFF. The CDR3 DNA reads as TGTGCCAGCAGCTTCGCGGGGCCCATCAGCGGGGAGCTGTTTTTT. Full variable domain (rest looked up from reference TRBV7-9 and TRBJ2-2): DTGVSQNPRHKITKRGQNVTFRCDPISEHNRLYWYRQTLGQGPEFLTYFQNEAQLEKSRLLSDRFSAERPKGSFSTLEIQRTEQGDSAMYLCASSFAGPISGELFFGEGSRLTVL.

This clone has just one count. This rearrangement joins TRBV30 to TRBJ2-1; perhaps TRBD1 as D (7 bases). The CDR3 is 14 amino acids. Trimming cost V 2 bases and J 9 bases, with 17 bases left between them. Germline CDR1 reads GTSNPN; CDR2 reads SVGIG (reference sequence). The CDR3 DNA is TGTGCCTGGAGTACTCAGGGGGGTGGTAGTGAGCAGTTCTTC. It is translated as CAWSTQGGGSEQFF.

This clone has more than one count but fewer than ten. Other DNA sequences in this specimen translate into the identical CDR3. The rearrangement joins TRBV30 to TRBJ1-2; no clear D gene. The length of the CDR3 is 12 residues. The V end lost 1 base, the J end lost 4 bases, and 7 bases lay between the germline ends. The germline gives CDR1 GTSNPN, CDR2 SVGIG (reference sequence). CDR3 loop: CAWSGGSYGYTF. The CDR3 coding sequence is TGTGCCTGGAGTGGAGGTAGCTATGGCTACACCTTC. Supplemented by reference TRBV30 and TRBJ1-2, the full variable domain reads SQTIHQWPATLVQPVGSPLSLECTVEGTSNPNLYWYRQAAGRGLQLLFYSVGIGQISSEVPQNLSASRPQDRQFILSSKKLLLSDSGFYLCAWSGGSYGYTFGSGTRLTVV.

The J gene is TRBJ1-1, the V gene TRBV4-3, with D hard to call. Trimming cost V 1 base and J 11 bases, with 8 bases left between them. The germline gives CDR1 LGHNA, CDR2 YSLEER. The CDR3 is 11 residues long. The chain's CDR3 is CASSQAAIAFF. In nucleotides, the CDR3 is TGCGCCAGCAGCCAAGCAGCGATTGCTTTCTTT.

This clone has a handful of counts. The rearrangement uses TRBV4-3 and TRBJ2-5; 14 nucleotides agree with TRBD2. With V trimmed by 0 bases and J by 5 bases, 17 bases remained unmatched. The CDR3 spans 21 residues. Germline V gene sequence: CDR1 LGHNA, CDR2 YSLEER. As DNA, the CDR3 is TGCGCCAGCAGCCAAGATCTCCCCGGGACTAGCGGGGGACCAGGTCCGGAGACCCAGTACTTC. It translates to CASSQDLPGTSGGPGPETQYF.

V and J are TRBV7-9 and TRBJ2-7, with a tentative D call TRBD1 (7 bases). The CDR3 has 19 amino acids. In germline, CDR1 is SEHNR, CDR2 FQNEAQ (reference sequence). V shed 5 bases and J shed 4 bases, with 30 bases lying between them. DNA for the CDR3: TGTGCCAGCAGCACCCGGGGGACCAGACAGGGCCGGGCGATGTACGAGCAGTACTTC. Its protein is CASSTRGTRQGRAMYEQYF.

CDR3 nucleotide sequence: TGTGCCAGCATCTCGGGGGAGGGTGGGTATGGCTACACCTTC. This sequence encodes CASISGEGGYGYTF. V gene TRBV28 combines with J gene TRBJ1-2; D is possibly TRBD1 (5 bases). V was clipped by 7 bases and J by 5 bases, with 17 bases between them. CDR3 length: 14 residues. Germline loops: CDR1 MDHEN, CDR2 SYDVKM.

The V gene is TRBV30, the J gene TRBJ2-1, with 13 bases matching TRBD2. The CDR3 consists of 14 residues. Per the germline V gene, CDR1 is GTSNPN and CDR2 is SVGIG (reference sequence). V was clipped by 3 bases and J by 7 bases; unmatched bases: 3. The CDR3, as DNA: TGTGCCTGGAGGGGACTAGCGGGAAGGAATGAGCAGTTCTTC. Translation gives CAWRGLAGRNEQFF.

In this sample, this clone turned up a few times. The rearrangement uses TRBV29-1 and TRBJ2-7; perhaps TRBD1 as D (6 bases). The CDR3 has 14 amino acids. Germline values: CDR1 SQVTM, CDR2 ANQGSEA. Trimming left V 2 bases short and J 2 bases short, with 13 bases between. The CDR3 reads CSVELGAGPYEQYF. CDR3 in DNA: TGCAGCGTTGAATTGGGGGCAGGGCCCTACGAGCAGTACTTC.

This clone turned up a few times. V gene TRBV10-3 combines with J gene TRBJ2-7, with TRBD1 matching 11 bases. Per germline, CDR1 ENHRY and CDR2 SYGVKD. The CDR3 has 14 amino acids. Trimming took 11 bases from V and 2 from J; bases not matched to a gene: 8. The CDR3 here is CAPSPGQGAYEQYF. CDR3 nucleotides: TGTGCCCCCTCACCGGGACAGGGGGCCTACGAGCAGTACTTC.

This clone was detected a few times. The V call is TRBV7-9, the J call TRBJ1-2; TRBD1 matches 9 bases. Germline CDR1 SEHNR, CDR2 FQNEAQ (reference sequence). There are 13 residues in the CDR3. V shed 4 bases and J 7 bases; nucleotides not matched to a gene: 4. The CDR3 nucleotides read TGTGCCAGCAGCTCGGGACAGGGATCTGGCTACACCTTC. Its protein is CASSSGQGSGYTF. Full variable domain (rest looked up from reference TRBV7-9 and TRBJ1-2): DTGVSQNPRHKITKRGQNVTFRCDPISEHNRLYWYRQTLGQGPEFLTYFQNEAQLEKSRLLSDRFSAERPKGSFSTLEIQRTEQGDSAMYLCASSSGQGSGYTFGSGTRLTVV.

This clone was detected only a few times. V gene TRBV2 combines with J gene TRBJ1-5, with 8 bases matching TRBD1. The junction had 9 bases not matched to a gene; V was cut back by 4 bases and J by 10 bases. This CDR3 has 14 residues. Germline V gene sequence: CDR1 SNHLY, CDR2 FYNNEI. The CDR3 loop reads CASSGVDRDGPQHF. The CDR3 coding sequence is TGTGCCAGCAGTGGGGTGGACAGGGACGGACCCCAGCATTTT.

This clone was picked up a small number of times. V is TRBV5-1 and J is TRBJ2-7; a possible D gene is TRBD2 (8 bases). CDR3 length: 16 residues. CDR1 SGHRS and CDR2 YFSETQ come from the germline V gene. The ends were cut back, 4 bases at V and 2 bases at J, with 19 bases in the middle. CDR3 region: CASSREGGQYPYEQYF. The DNA of the CDR3 is TGCGCCAGCAGCCGGGAGGGGGGACAGTACCCCTACGAGCAGTACTTC.